This T cell receptor beta chain was captured by sequencing in a study of OX40 agonist ivuxolimab in advanced cancers. Study background: Administration of intravenous ivuxolimab to patients occurred every 2 weeks at 0.01 to 10 mg/kg.

Baseline was the first blood sampling point, followed by cycle 4 day 1 and cycle 7 day 1. Study-level findings and limits: CD8+ T cells were the subset that, on average, had more expanded clones than CD4+. The investigators did not determine what antigen specificity the expanded peripheral T cells had.

Profiling relied on immunoSEQ multiplex PCR, and the TCRdb table lists in-frame clones only, not all of them. The sample shows about 79,000 clones, roughly 94% of them seen only once. Germline V gives CDR1 GTSNPN, CDR2 SVGIG (reference sequence). This CDR3 is built from 12 residues. The junction had 5 bases not matched to a gene; V was cut back by 2 bases and J by 9 bases. About this clone itself: Its antigen is currently unknown.

The sample consisted of CD4+ or CD8+ T cells sorted from blood, taken in a trial of the OX40 agonist ivuxolimab. The rearrangement links TRBV30 to TRBJ1-1; 8 nucleotides match TRBD1. The receptor comes from an adult with an advanced solid tumor such as melanoma, head and neck, liver or kidney cancer. The CDR3 sequence is CAWSSGQGKAFF. In nucleotides, the CDR3 is TGTGCCTGGAGTTCCGGACAGGGTAAAGCTTTCTTT.